These 21 T cell receptor beta chains were all obtained from the same sample, sequenced in a study of T cells in localized non-small cell lung cancer. Measured with immunoSEQ multiplex PCR; TCRdb has only the in-frame clones, and not every one. The table has tens of thousands of clones, approximately 91% seen once. The material was peripheral blood, obtained before any cancer treatment. The receptors stem from a man aged 40-75 years with stage I squamous cell lung carcinoma.

By its share, this clone is medium-sized. This sequence joins TRBV6-1 and TRBJ2-1; D not resolved. The V and J ends lost 6 bases and 4 bases respectively, with 7 bases between them. The CDR3 sequence is 12 residues long. Germline lookup yields CDR1 MNHNS and CDR2 SASEGT. The DNA of the CDR3 is TGTGCCAGCAGGGCCCCGTACAATGAGCAGTTCTTC. This translates into CASRAPYNEQFF.

Remarks on this clone: Other DNA sequences in the same sample also yield this CDR3. The chain recombines TRBV5-1 with TRBJ1-1; TRBD1 is a possible D gene (6 bases). CDR1 and CDR2 (germline): SGHRS, YFSETQ. The CDR3 totals 14 residues. Trimming removed 1 base from V and 0 bases from J, with 7 bases in between. CDR3 in amino acids: CASSLRGLNTEAFF. The CDR3 DNA reads as TGCGCCAGCAGCTTGCGGGGGCTGAACACTGAAGCTTTCTTT.

The V call is TRBV27, the J call TRBJ2-1; the match to TRBD2 covers 12 bases. The CDR3 extends over 16 amino acids. V lost 4 bases, J lost 8 bases, and 9 bases stayed unmatched. From germline, CDR1 is MNHEY and CDR2 SMNVEV (reference sequence). CDR3 in amino acids: CASSSKTSGGVDEQFF. In nucleotides, the CDR3 is TGTGCCAGCAGTTCCAAGACTAGCGGGGGAGTCGATGAGCAGTTCTTC.

The chain employs TRBV7-9 and TRBJ1-2; D may be TRBD1 (5 bases). Germline V gene data show CDR1 as SEHNR and CDR2 as FQNEAQ (reference sequence). V was trimmed by 3 bases and J by 7 bases, leaving 12 bases between them. The CDR3 contains 13 residues. The CDR3 sequence is CASSLGQPLGYTF. The CDR3 DNA reads as TGTGCCAGCAGCTTGGGGCAGCCACTTGGCTACACCTTC.

This chain uses TRBV5-4 with TRBJ1-1; possibly TRBD1 for D (6 bases). Per the germline V gene, CDR1 is SGHNT and CDR2 is YYREEE (reference sequence). This CDR3 contains 15 residues. Between the trimmed V and J ends, which lost 3 bases and 8 bases, there was a span of 20 bases. CDR3 in DNA: TGTGCCAGCAGCTCGAATAACGGACAGTCCCCAGAAGCTTTCTTT. Translating it yields CASSSNNGQSPEAFF.

V and J are TRBV14 and TRBJ1-2, with 10 nucleotides matching TRBD1. The J segment lost 5 bases and the V segment lost 8 bases, leaving 8 bases of the junction unmatched. Germline CDR1 reads SGHDN; CDR2 reads FVKESK. The length of the CDR3 is 14 residues. CDR3 protein: CASRLGQGIYGYTF. CDR3 nucleotide sequence: TGTGCCAGCCGCCTGGGACAGGGGATTTATGGCTACACCTTC.

V is TRBV2 and J is TRBJ2-2, with 12 bases fitting TRBD2. Germline V gives CDR1 SNHLY, CDR2 FYNNEI. CDR3 size: 15 residues. With 7 bases clipped from V and 5 bases from J, the junction kept 5 bases outside the gene matches. CDR3 DNA: TGTGCCAGCACGGTCCTAGCGGGGGGGACCGGGGAGCTGTTTTTT. It encodes CASTVLAGGTGELFF.

The CDR3 DNA reads TGCGCCAGCAGCCAAGGGAAGGTTTCACCCCTCCACTTT. Translated: CASSQGKVSPLHF. The chain uses TRBV4-1 and TRBJ1-6; no definite D call. CDR3 length: 13 amino acids. Germline CDR1 MGHRA, CDR2 YSYEKL. Trimming cost V 1 base and J 9 bases, with 7 bases left between them.

The chain is built from TRBV18 and TRBJ2-5; 7 nucleotides align to TRBD1. The CDR3 totals 14 residues. Germline CDR1 KGHSH, CDR2 LQKENI. V shed 4 bases, J shed 2 bases, and the junction held 4 bases outside the gene matches. The CDR3 DNA follows: TGTGCCAGCTCACTTGGACAGGCACAAGAGACCCAGTACTTC. It encodes CASSLGQAQETQYF.

This sequence joins TRBV5-1 and TRBJ2-2; weak D call: TRBD1 (5 bases). V was pared by 4 bases and J by 0 bases, with 13 bases between. CDR3 length: 16 amino acids. The V gene's germline CDR1 is SGHRS and CDR2 YFSETQ. The CDR3 is CASSPMATANTGELFF. The CDR3 region has the DNA TGCGCCAGCAGCCCGATGGCGACAGCGAACACCGGGGAGCTGTTTTTT.

By sample share, this clone is hyperexpanded. The chain joins TRBV11-3 to TRBJ1-1, with D possibly matching TRBD1 (6 bases). This CDR3 is 14 amino acids long. V lost 5 bases to trimming and J lost 2 bases, with 12 bases between them. CDR1 is SGHNT, CDR2 YENEEA, per germline. The CDR3 spells CASSPGGTNTEAFF. The CDR3 nucleotides read TGTGCCAGCAGCCCCGGAGGGACAAACACTGAAGCTTTCTTT.

V and J are TRBV9 and TRBJ1-2; TRBD1 is a possible D gene (6 bases). The CDR3 extends over 14 amino acids. V shed 4 bases and J shed 2 bases, with 12 bases lying between them. CDR1 and CDR2 from the germline V gene are SGDLS and YYNGEE. The CDR3 spells CASSPSTGNYGYTF. In nucleotides, the CDR3 is TGTGCCAGCAGCCCTAGTACAGGGAACTATGGCTACACCTTC.

This clone came up once. The chain recombines TRBV19 with TRBJ1-5; unclear D gene. Deletions cut 4 bases from V and 7 bases from J, with 11 bases between. Germline CDR1 and CDR2: LNHDA and SQIVND (reference sequence). The CDR3 covers 13 residues. The CDR3 spells CASSKSGGQPQHF. The CDR3 region has the DNA TGTGCCAGTAGTAAAAGTGGAGGACAGCCCCAGCATTTT.

V usage is TRBV28 and J usage is TRBJ2-5; D is uncertain. Germline CDR1 MDHEN, CDR2 SYDVKM. The CDR3 is 12 amino acids. Trimming removed 3 bases at V and 3 bases at J, with 5 bases between. CDR3 in amino acids: CASSFEEETQYF. As DNA, the CDR3 is TGTGCCAGCAGTTTCGAGGAAGAGACCCAGTACTTC.

CDR3 bases: TGCAGCGTTGGGGGGACAGATACGCAGTATTTT. This gives the protein CSVGGTDTQYF. This rearrangement joins TRBV29-1 to TRBJ2-3; either TRBD1 or TRBD2 may fit D (5 bases each). This CDR3 spans 11 amino acids. Trimming took off 4 bases at V and 3 bases at J, with 5 bases between the two ends. Germline V CDR1 and CDR2: SQVTM, ANQGSEA.

The V gene is TRBV6-6, the J gene TRBJ2-1, with D tentatively TRBD2 (7 bases). Germline V lookup: CDR1 MNHNY, CDR2 SVGAGI (reference sequence). Trimming took off 2 bases at V and 7 bases at J, with 9 bases between the two ends. The CDR3 extends over 13 amino acids. CDR3 bases: TGTGCCAGCAGTTACGCGGGGGCAAATGAGCAGTTCTTC. Its protein is CASSYAGANEQFF.

The chain carries TRBV6-5 and TRBJ1-3; no clear D. Between the trimmed V and J ends, which lost 4 bases and 0 bases, there was a span of 10 bases. The CDR3 totals 15 residues. Per germline, CDR1 MNHEY and CDR2 SVGAGI. CDR3 sequence (DNA): TGTGCCAGCAGTTTAGCGAGTCACTCTGGAAACACCATATATTTT. Translated: CASSLASHSGNTIYF.

In this sample, this clone turned up once. The CDR3 DNA is TGTGCCAGCAGCTTGGGGGGCTTAGGAATAACAGATACGCAGTATTTT. Translating it yields CASSLGGLGITDTQYF. This sequence joins TRBV5-6 and TRBJ2-3; D perhaps matches TRBD1 (5 bases). The CDR3 loop spans 16 amino acids. Germline values: CDR1 SGHDT, CDR2 YYEEEE. The V gene lost 0 bases and the J gene lost 3 bases, with 14 bases spanning the gap. The full variable domain, with the rest looked up from reference TRBV5-6 and TRBJ2-3, is DAGVTQSPTHLIKTRGQQVTLRCSPKSGHDTVSWYQQALGQGPQFIFQYYEEEERQRGNFPDRFSGHQFPNYSSELNVNALLLGDSALYLCASSLGGLGITDTQYFGPGTRLTVL.

This clone has just one count. V gene TRBV7-8 combines with J gene TRBJ1-6; possibly TRBD1 for D (5 bases). The CDR3 totals 14 residues. The V gene lost 2 bases and the J gene lost 10 bases, with 12 bases spanning the gap. Germline CDR1 is SGHVS and CDR2 is FQNEAQ. The chain's CDR3 is CASSLPQGNSPLHF. The CDR3, as DNA: TGTGCCAGCAGCTTACCGCAGGGAAACTCACCCCTCCACTTT.

The rearrangement joins TRBV9 to TRBJ1-5, with D possibly matching TRBD1 (6 bases). The CDR3 spans 15 residues. Germline V gene data show CDR1 as SGDLS and CDR2 as YYNGEE. V was pared by 4 bases and J by 6 bases, with 17 bases between. CDR3: CASSPEGGRTQPQHF. Written as DNA, the CDR3 is TGTGCCAGCAGCCCCGAGGGGGGGAGGACTCAGCCCCAGCATTTT.

This sequence joins TRBV4-1 and TRBJ1-2, with D uncertain. This CDR3 is built from 13 residues. Trimming shortened V by 4 bases and J by 1 base, and 7 bases separated the two germline ends. From germline, CDR1 is MGHRA and CDR2 YSYEKL. The CDR3 sequence: CASSRGVNYGYTF. The CDR3 DNA reads as TGCGCCAGCAGCCGCGGAGTTAACTATGGCTACACCTTC.